This T cell receptor beta chain was retrieved from a study of regulatory T cells in long-lasting Graves disease. Relying on iRepertoire HTBI primers and Arm-PCR of CDR3 regions, the team built TCR beta libraries. Via MiXCR, TCRdb re-called the multiplex PCR reads, giving one row per CDR3 protein. Seen here are 400,000 to 500,000 distinct CDR3 sequences, 21% observed once, and the top ten hold roughly an eighth. This CDR3 region has 16 residues. The ends lost 2 bases at V and 3 bases at J; junction bases unmatched: 10. Germline V gives CDR1 LNHNV, CDR2 YYDKDF (reference sequence). The time point here: persistent/refractory GD, antithyroid drugs over 5 years with positive TRAb. Isolated PBMC RNA provided the starting material for the TCR library. Study-wide findings and caveats: Persistent disease preferred TRBV28, TRBJ1-2 and TRBJ2-5.

This clonotype has ten or more counts. The antigen is not known. The receptor comes from a female donor with Graves disease. The V and J genes are TRBV15 and TRBJ2-7, with 7 bases matching TRBD2. The material sequenced was peripheral blood mononuclear cells (PBMCs), taken when the disease was refractory, from a patient treated with antithyroid drugs. The CDR3: CATSRPIAGRDYEQYF. The CDR3 DNA follows: TGTGCCACCAGCAGACCAATAGCGGGTCGAGACTACGAGCAGTACTTC.